One and the same sample provided the 5 T cell receptor beta chains below, sequenced in a study of post-analysis software for immune sequencing data. Study-wide findings and caveats: Patients carried several TRBV segments more frequently than controls did, and TRBV5-6, TRBV5-1 and TRBV20-1 were among them.

Their recognized antigens are unknown. Unique molecular identifiers were built into the TCR beta cDNA libraries. One entry per CDR3 protein results from TCRdb running MiXCR on the PCR reads. The repertoire includes about 810,000 distinct CDR3 sequences, approximately 53% of them detected once, and approximately 4.5% sits in the top ten. The sequenced sample was blood. These receptors came from a girl aged 10 to 17 with multiple sclerosis.

This chain connects TRBV20-1 to TRBJ2-7; 12 bases are shared with TRBD2. This CDR3 contains 15 residues. Germline values: CDR1 DFQATT, CDR2 SNEGSKA (reference sequence). V shed 0 bases and J 4 bases; nucleotides not matched to a gene: 4. This CDR3 is CSARDASGREYEQYF. In DNA form, the CDR3 reads TGCAGTGCTAGAGATGCTAGCGGGAGGGAGTACGAGCAGTACTTC.

V is TRBV21-1 and J is TRBJ2-1; TRBD2, as called in the table, went unchecked against the DNA. TRBV21-1 represents a pseudogene. The CDR3 runs to 14 residues. The CDR3 DNA is TGTGCCGCGGCTAGCGGGGGGGCCTACAATGAGCAGTTCTTC. It is translated as CAAASGGAYNEQFF.

This clonotype was observed a few times. The chain uses TRBV5-6 and TRBJ2-7; the match to TRBD1 covers 11 bases. This CDR3 is built from 17 residues. The V gene end was trimmed by 1 base and the J gene end by 3 bases; junction bases not matched to a gene: 9. The germline CDR1 and CDR2 sequences are SGHDT and YYEEEE. The CDR3 loop is CASSLLSGTGGHYEQYF. The CDR3 coding sequence is TGTGCCAGCAGCTTGTTATCCGGGACAGGGGGGCACTACGAGCAGTACTTC.

The chain couples TRBV10-3 to TRBJ2-5, with TRBD2 matching over 9 bases. The better agreement between TRBJ2-7 and the DNA end casts doubt on the J call. Germline V CDR1 and CDR2: ENHRY, SYGVKD. This CDR3 region has 14 residues. CDR3 DNA sequence: TGTGCCATCAGTGTTAAGCGGGGGGACTACGAGCAGTACTTC. Its translation is CAISVKRGDYEQYF.

The chain carries TRBV25-1 and TRBJ2-2; D is uncertain. The CDR3 length is 12 residues. V lost 6 bases and J lost 3, with 5 bases in between. Germline V gene data show CDR1 as MGHDK and CDR2 as SYGVNS. The CDR3 nucleotides read TGTGCCAGCAGCCCTGACACCGGGGAGCTGTTTTTT. Protein sequence: CASSPDTGELFF.